A selection of T cell receptor beta chains follows, all from one sample in a study of identifying expanded T cells in peripheral blood. Some clones are missing from TCRdb's copy, which holds only in-frame ones; the method was immunoSEQ multiplex PCR. This sample has around 99,000 clones, with less than 90% found just once. The sample comprised blood. These receptors originate from a person between 18 and 75 years old in good health. Both conserved end residues are part of each CDR3. D genes are given only for firm matches.

d_call j_call v_call cdr3_aa
. TRBJ2-1 TRBV6-6 CASLVSSYNEQFF
TRBD1 TRBJ1-4 TRBV5-4 CASSRDRVSTNEKLFF
. TRBJ1-2 TRBV7-9 CASSLVTVTNYGYTF
. TRBJ2-5 TRBV6-4 CASSGNSGETQYF
TRBD2 TRBJ2-5 TRBV10-2 CATLLAGGETQYF
. TRBJ2-7 TRBV10-3 CAISVESGTYEQYF
. TRBJ1-4 TRBV6-5 CASSFDSSTNEKLFF
. TRBJ1-2 TRBV19 CASSTEFSGGNYGYTF
TRBD2 TRBJ2-3 TRBV28 CASRLLGGAGGDTQYF
TRBD2 TRBJ2-5 TRBV7-3 CASSSTRTSGSGETQYF
. TRBJ2-3 TRBV18 CASSKLSGHEDTQYF
. TRBJ1-3 TRBV28 CASSLLSIGNTIYF
TRBD2 TRBJ2-2 TRBV4-2 CASSQEAGANTNTGELFF
. TRBJ1-4 TRBV9 CASSVEVGRKLFF
. TRBJ1-1 TRBV5-6 CASSIREFYTEAFF